The clone carrying this TCR beta chain was recorded at least ten times. Antigen specificity is unknown. Germline loops: CDR1 SEHNR, CDR2 FQNEAQ (reference sequence). V shed 5 bases and J shed 4 bases, with 11 bases lying between them. The CDR3 covers 13 residues. This entry is derived from a study of response to subunit inactivated influenza vaccine. A single record per CDR3 protein comes from TCRdb applying MiXCR to the RT-PCR reads. This table has roughly 760,000 distinct CDR3 sequences, around 20% appearing once. General study findings and limits: Every seasonal influenza vaccination brings in few new T cells, the authors suggested.

The receptor was isolated from a man between 45 and 60 years old who received an inactivated influenza vaccine. The sequences come from PBMCs from blood, collected around 5 days after vaccination. V and J are TRBV7-9 and TRBJ1-1; D is unclear. CDR3 DNA: TGTGCCAGCAGCCCGTACGGTGGCACTGAAGCTTTCTTT. Residues: CASSPYGGTEAFF.